Listed below are T cell receptor beta chains from one sample, sequenced in a study of long-term antiretroviral therapy in people with HIV. Data came from immunoSEQ multiplex PCR; TCRdb stores just in-frame clones and leaves some out. Of roughly 23,000 clones listed, around 83% were seen once; the top ten hold under 20%. Sequencing used unsorted PBMCs, obtained 0.1 years before starting antiretroviral therapy. These receptors were taken from a man aged 18-30 years with HIV. Each CDR3 is given with its conserved first and last residue. A D gene is named only where the DNA matches it firmly. Where a row states a size, it is once, few, many or the class of an expanded clone; other rows omit it.

V gene,D gene,CDR3 length,clone size,J gene,CDR3 protein,CDR3 DNA
TRBV9,NA,15,NA,TRBJ1-3,CASSVAPSSGNTIYF,TGTGCCAGCAGCGTAGCTCCGAGCTCTGGAAACACCATATATTTT
TRBV2,NA,13,NA,TRBJ1-5,CASSEVHNQPQHF,TGTGCCAGCAGTGAGGTCCACAATCAGCCCCAGCATTTT
TRBV2,TRBD1,15,NA,TRBJ1-3,CASSERGTGLSTIYF,TGTGCCAGCAGTGAACGGGGGACAGGGTTGAGCACCATATATTTT
TRBV4-1,NA,16,few,TRBJ1-2,CASSPRTVPSGYGYTF,TGCGCCAGCAGCCCTAGGACAGTCCCCTCGGGCTATGGCTACACCTTC
TRBV9,TRBD1,14,NA,TRBJ1-2,CASSVATGGYGYTF,TGTGCCAGCAGCGTAGCGACAGGGGGGTATGGCTACACCTTC
TRBV19,TRBD1,17,NA,TRBJ2-5,CASSIDRDRDYQETQYF,TGTGCCAGTAGTATAGACCGGGACAGGGACTACCAAGAGACCCAGTACTTC
TRBV6-1,NA,15,NA,TRBJ2-7,CASSEERGGPYEQYF,TGTGCCAGCAGTGAAGAGAGAGGGGGTCCCTACGAGCAGTACTTC
TRBV18,NA,13,NA,TRBJ2-1,CASSPWGDNEQFF,TGTGCCAGCTCACCGTGGGGGGACAATGAGCAGTTCTTC
TRBV19,TRBD1,16,NA,TRBJ2-5,CASSKLTGASQETQYF,TGTGCCAGTAGTAAATTAACAGGGGCAAGTCAAGAGACCCAGTACTTC
TRBV5-1,NA,14,NA,TRBJ2-1,CASSRNIAYNEQFF,TGCGCCAGCAGTCGGAATATAGCCTACAATGAGCAGTTCTTC
TRBV7-8,TRBD1,15,once,TRBJ2-7,CASSLAGTGFYEQYF,TGTGCCAGCAGCTTAGCCGGGACAGGTTTCTACGAGCAGTACTTC
TRBV4-1,NA,15,NA,TRBJ1-1,CASSQGGPSNTEAFF,TGCGCCAGCAGCCAGGGTGGACCTTCGAACACTGAAGCTTTCTTT
TRBV14,TRBD2,15,NA,TRBJ2-3,CASSQGLAVTDTQYF,TGTGCCAGCAGCCAGGGACTAGCCGTCACAGATACGCAGTATTTT
TRBV5-5,NA,15,NA,TRBJ1-2,CASSPFRGAGYGYTF,TGTGCCAGCAGCCCCTTCCGGGGGGCTGGCTATGGCTACACCTTC
TRBV29-1,NA,11,NA,TRBJ1-1,CSAPAGVGAFF,TGCAGCGCCCCGGCCGGTGTGGGAGCTTTCTTT
TRBV13,NA,15,NA,TRBJ2-7,CASSPGVGGPYEQYF,TGTGCCAGCAGCCCCGGGGTCGGGGGGCCCTACGAGCAGTACTTC
TRBV5-1,NA,15,NA,TRBJ1-4,CASSLKDRGVEKLFF,TGCGCCAGCAGCTTAAAGGACAGAGGGGTTGAAAAACTGTTTTTT
TRBV10-3,NA,17,NA,TRBJ2-1,CAISDRLAGGSYNEQFF,TGTGCCATCAGTGATAGGTTGGCGGGTGGATCCTACAATGAGCAGTTCTTC
TRBV28,TRBD1,15,NA,TRBJ1-5,CASSTGTALYQPQHF,TGTGCCAGCAGCACCGGGACAGCGCTTTATCAGCCCCAGCATTTT
TRBV4-2,TRBD2,18,once,TRBJ2-1,CASSQDASGGDSYNEQFF,TGTGCCAGCAGCCAAGATGCCTCGGGGGGAGACTCCTACAATGAGCAGTTCTTC
TRBV6-4,NA,12,NA,TRBJ1-2,CASSHDSYGYTF,TGTGCCAGCAGCCACGATAGCTATGGCTACACCTTC
TRBV27,TRBD1,16,NA,TRBJ2-7,CASSSISGQGAYEQYF,TGTGCCAGCAGTTCGATCTCGGGACAGGGAGCCTACGAGCAGTACTTC
TRBV5-1,NA,15,NA,TRBJ2-1,CASSLVGTWYNEQFF,TGCGCCAGCAGCTTGGTCGGGACCTGGTACAATGAGCAGTTCTTC
TRBV5-5,NA,16,NA,TRBJ2-3,CASSLALAGFTDTQYF,TGTGCCAGCAGCTTGGCCCTTGCGGGGTTCACAGATACGCAGTATTTT
TRBV7-7,NA,15,NA,TRBJ2-5,CASSLAPGDQETQYF,TGTGCTAGCAGCTTAGCCCCAGGGGATCAAGAGACCCAGTACTTC
TRBV25-1,NA,12,few,TRBJ1-1,CASSISPSEAFF,TGTGCCAGCAGTATATCCCCCTCTGAAGCTTTCTTT
TRBV7-2,NA,13,NA,TRBJ2-2,CASSLVYTGELFF,TGTGCCAGCAGCTTAGTCTACACCGGGGAGCTGTTTTTT
TRBV6-1,NA,12,NA,TRBJ2-7,CASSVVGVGQYF,TGTGCCAGCAGTGTCGTAGGAGTTGGGCAGTACTTC
TRBV5-1,NA,13,NA,TRBJ2-1,CASSFRDYNEQFF,TGCGCCAGCAGTTTCCGAGACTACAATGAGCAGTTCTTC
TRBV18,NA,16,NA,TRBJ2-3,CASSFRHMVSTDTQYF,TGTGCCAGCTCATTTAGACACATGGTGTCGACAGATACGCAGTATTTT
TRBV11-2,NA,15,NA,TRBJ2-7,CASSLSLQILYEQYF,TGTGCCAGCAGCTTATCCCTACAGATTCTCTACGAGCAGTACTTC
TRBV2,TRBD1,14,NA,TRBJ2-7,CASRQGQGAYEQYF,TGTGCCAGCAGACAGGGACAGGGCGCCTACGAGCAGTACTTC
TRBV2,TRBD1,16,NA,TRBJ2-7,CASSHSPDRDTYEQYF,TGTGCCAGCAGCCACTCACCGGACAGGGATACCTACGAGCAGTACTTC
TRBV5-4,TRBD2,16,NA,TRBJ2-5,CASSLPLAGGQETQYF,TGTGCCAGCAGCTTGCCACTAGCGGGGGGCCAAGAGACCCAGTACTTC
TRBV7-8,NA,15,NA,TRBJ2-2,CASSLGTAPTGELFF,TGTGCCAGCAGCTTAGGAACGGCTCCCACCGGGGAGCTGTTTTTT
TRBV11-2,NA,12,NA,TRBJ2-5,CASSQGYETQYF,TGTGCCAGCAGCCAGGGCTATGAGACCCAGTACTTC
TRBV29-1,NA,12,NA,TRBJ1-1,CSVEAGNTEAFF,TGCAGCGTTGAGGCCGGGAACACTGAAGCTTTCTTT
TRBV15,NA,15,NA,TRBJ1-2,CATSRGRDELYGYTF,TGTGCCACCAGCAGAGGAAGGGACGAACTCTATGGCTACACCTTC
TRBV19,NA,14,NA,TRBJ1-6,CASSVSSYNSPLHF,TGTGCCAGTAGTGTGAGCTCCTATAATTCACCCCTCCACTTT
TRBV27,NA,15,few,TRBJ2-7,CASSLSGGGSREQYF,TGTGCCAGCAGTTTATCGGGTGGGGGCTCGCGGGAGCAGTACTTC
TRBV6-6,NA,14,NA,TRBJ2-1,CASSYWTGSNEQFF,TGTGCCAGCAGTTACTGGACCGGTTCCAATGAGCAGTTCTTC
TRBV7-2,TRBD1,15,NA,TRBJ1-4,CASSLAGQGFEKLFF,TGTGCCAGCAGCTTAGCGGGACAGGGCTTCGAAAAACTGTTTTTT